This is a list of T cell receptor beta chains from one sample in a study of human versus mouse CDR3 diversity and MHC coevolution. Generated by immunoSEQ multiplex PCR, the TCRdb table keeps only in-frame clones and is missing some. In the table there are about 77,000 clones, 85% to 95% of which are singletons. The sequencing sample was made of naive CD4+ T cells from blood. The origin of the receptors is a person aged 25 to 75 in good health. Both conserved end residues are part of each CDR3. A D gene is named only where the DNA matches it firmly. Clone size is shown for a subset of rows, as once, few, many or a class of expanded clone.

16	NA	TRBJ1-4	TRBV19	NA	TGTGCCAGTAGTATCGCGGGGGCTGGCACTAATGAAAAACTGTTTTTT	CASSIAGAGTNEKLFF
12	NA	TRBJ2-5	TRBV5-1	NA	TGCGCCAGTAGCCAGGAGGGGGAGACCCAGTACTTC	CASSQEGETQYF
12	NA	TRBJ2-7	TRBV6-1	NA	TGTGCCAGCAGGGACAGTCTCTACGAGCAGTACTTC	CASRDSLYEQYF
18	NA	TRBJ2-5	TRBV6-1	NA	TGTGCCAGCAGTGGACTGGAAGCCTCTTACTTATACCAAGAGACCCAGTACTTC	CASSGLEASYLYQETQYF
17	few	TRBJ1-3	TRBV18	NA	TGTGCCAGCTCACCATGGATCGGGGAGGACTCTGGAAACACCATATATTTT	CASSPWIGEDSGNTIYF
10	NA	TRBJ1-2	TRBV29-1	NA	TGCAGCGTTGACAGGGATGGCTACACCTTC	CSVDRDGYTF
13	NA	TRBJ1-2	TRBV6-1	NA	TGTGCCAGCAGAACCCTCGGAGCCTATGGCTACACCTTC	CASRTLGAYGYTF
12	once	TRBJ1-1	TRBV5-6	NA	TGTGCCAGCAGCTTGCTCCAGGGTCCGGCTTTCTTT	CASSLLQGPAFF
13	NA	TRBJ2-1	TRBV30	TRBD2	TGTGCCTGGGCCCTCGGGGAGGGCCTGGAGCAGTTCTTC	CAWALGEGLEQFF
15	NA	TRBJ1-6	TRBV7-9	NA	TGTGCCAGCAGCCCGGGGGACCGGCCAACGTCACCCCTCCACTTT	CASSPGDRPTSPLHF
14	NA	TRBJ2-7	TRBV11-2	TRBD2	TGTGCCAGCAGGCGAACTAGCGGGGGCAACGAGCAGTACTTC	CASRRTSGGNEQYF
15	NA	TRBJ1-5	TRBV6-1	NA	TGTGCCAGCAGTACCCGTCGGGGGGGATACCAGCCCCAGCATTTT	CASSTRRGGYQPQHF
15	NA	TRBJ2-3	TRBV5-4	TRBD2	TGTGCCAGCAGCTTGTCCCTAGCGGCAACGGATACGCAGTATTTT	CASSLSLAATDTQYF
17	once	TRBJ2-1	TRBV7-9	NA	TGTGCCAGCAGCTTAACACGGGGTGGGCGGGGCAACAATGAGCAGTTCTTC	CASSLTRGGRGNNEQFF
14	NA	TRBJ2-1	TRBV18	NA	TGTGCCAGCTCTCCGAACAGGGTCACGAATGAGCAGTTCTTC	CASSPNRVTNEQFF
16	NA	TRBJ1-6	TRBV6-1	NA	TGTGCCAGCAGTGAAAGCGGGATACTATATGGTTCACCCCTCCACTTT	CASSESGILYGSPLHF
18	NA	TRBJ2-3	TRBV5-4	TRBD2	TGTGCCAGCACCGGGGGGCTTAGCGGGAGGCCTGAGCCAGATACGCAGTATTTT	CASTGGLSGRPEPDTQYF
16	NA	TRBJ2-6	TRBV27	NA	TGTGCCAGCAGGGGGACTCTAACCTCTGGGGCCAACGTCCTGACTTTC	CASRGTLTSGANVLTF
14	once	TRBJ2-2	TRBV5-8	NA	TGTGCCAGCAGCTCGGGACAACGTACCGGGGAGCTGTTTTTT	CASSSGQRTGELFF
14	NA	TRBJ2-7	TRBV18	NA	TGTGCCAGCTCACCACGTACAGGGACCTACGAGCAGTACTTC	CASSPRTGTYEQYF
14	once	TRBJ2-7	TRBV5-4	TRBD2	TGTGCCAGCAGTCAACTAGCGGGAGCCTACGAGCAGTACTTC	CASSQLAGAYEQYF
14	few	TRBJ1-1	TRBV10-3	NA	TGTGCCATCAGTGAACAGGCTTTGAACACTGAAGCTTTCTTT	CAISEQALNTEAFF
16	NA	TRBJ2-3	TRBV9	NA	TGTGCCAGCAGCGAAAGGGGTGGGCAGAACACAGATACGCAGTATTTT	CASSERGGQNTDTQYF
16	once	TRBJ2-2	TRBV14	TRBD2	TGTGCCAGCAGTCAGTTACTAGCGGGACTCACCGGGGAGCTGTTTTTT	CASSQLLAGLTGELFF
15	NA	TRBJ1-1	TRBV5-1	NA	TGCGCCAGCAGCAGGTCGACTGGGGGCGATTCGAGGGCTTTCTTT	CASSRSTGGDSRAFF
15	NA	TRBJ1-2	TRBV29-1	NA	TGCAGCGTCCGCCCGCGGGCAGCTTTAACCTGGGGCTACACCTTC	CSVRPRAALTWGYTF
14	NA	TRBJ1-2	TRBV19	NA	TGTGCCAGTAGTCCCACACTAGGAACCTATGGCTACACCTTC	CASSPTLGTYGYTF
14	NA	TRBJ2-2	TRBV6-1	NA	TGTGCCAGCGCTCCCAGCGCAAACACCGGGGAGCTGTTTTTT	CASAPSANTGELFF
12	NA	TRBJ2-1	TRBV10-3	TRBD1	TGTGCCATCAGTGGGGACAGTTATGAGCAGTTCTTC	CAISGDSYEQFF
14	NA	TRBJ2-5	TRBV6-1	TRBD2	TGTGCCAGCAGTGTTCTAGCGGGAGAAGAGACCCAGTACTTC	CASSVLAGEETQYF
17	NA	TRBJ1-5	TRBV28	TRBD1	TGTGCCAGCAGCACAGATGGGACAGGGTATAGCAATCAGCCCCAGCATTTT	CASSTDGTGYSNQPQHF
14	NA	TRBJ1-2	TRBV19	NA	TGTGCCAGTACCTCCCTTGGACAGAAGTATGGCTACACCTTC	CASTSLGQKYGYTF
15	few	TRBJ1-4	TRBV18	TRBD1	TGTGCCAGCTCACCCACCGGGACAGATAATGAAAAACTGTTTTTT	CASSPTGTDNEKLFF
13	NA	TRBJ1-4	TRBV18	NA	TGTGCCAGCTCACGCGGGCCTAATGAAAAACTGTTTTTT	CASSRGPNEKLFF
14	once	TRBJ1-3	TRBV11-2	NA	TGTGCCAGCAGCTTAGAGAGGGCTGGAAACACCATATATTTT	CASSLERAGNTIYF
15	NA	TRBJ2-3	TRBV4-2	NA	TGTGCCAGCAGCCAAGGATCCGCGGGCCCAGATACGCAGTATTTT	CASSQGSAGPDTQYF
14	NA	TRBJ2-5	TRBV6-6	NA	TGTGCCAGTCGGCAACAGACCCAACAAGAGACCCAGTACTTC	CASRQQTQQETQYF
15	NA	TRBJ1-2	TRBV5-1	NA	TGCGCCAGCAGCTTCCGACAGCCCGAGCGTTCTGGCTACACCTTC	CASSFRQPERSGYTF
14	NA	TRBJ2-2	TRBV5-4	NA	TGTGCCAGCAGCGGAGAGCGGAACACCGGGGAGCTGTTTTTT	CASSGERNTGELFF
14	NA	TRBJ2-2	TRBV30	NA	TGTGCCTGGAGGGGGCAGGGGAACACCGGGGAGCTGTTTTTT	CAWRGQGNTGELFF
15	once	TRBJ1-5	TRBV18	NA	TGTGCCAGCTCACCACTGCAGGGGAGCAATCAGCCCCAGCATTTT	CASSPLQGSNQPQHF
14	NA	TRBJ2-7	TRBV10-1	TRBD1	TGCGCCAGCAGTTTAACAGGGGGCGACGGTCCAAGGTACTTC	CASSLTGGDGPRYF
15	NA	TRBJ2-7	TRBV7-2	NA	TGTGCCAGCAGCTTAACGGAAGGGGTTCCCTACGAGCAGTACTTC	CASSLTEGVPYEQYF
18	NA	TRBJ1-4	TRBV4-1	TRBD1	TGCGCCAGCAGGGAGACAGGGCTTAAAAGGGCAACTAATGAAAAACTGTTTTTT	CASRETGLKRATNEKLFF
12	NA	TRBJ2-2	TRBV7-9	NA	TGTGCCAGCAGCCCGAGGACCGGGGAGCTGTTTTTT	CASSPRTGELFF
14	once	TRBJ2-7	TRBV5-1	TRBD1	TGCGCCAGCAGCTTGGGGGGACAGAGGGGCGAGCAGTACTTC	CASSLGGQRGEQYF
13	NA	TRBJ1-1	TRBV7-3	NA	TGTGCCAGCAGCTTAACATCAAACACTGAAGCTTTCTTT	CASSLTSNTEAFF
13	NA	TRBJ1-2	TRBV18	NA	TGTGCCAGCTCCCTGGACAGAAACTATGGCTACACCTTC	CASSLDRNYGYTF
17	NA	TRBJ2-3	TRBV10-3	TRBD2	TGTGCCATCAGTGAGGACGTAGCGGGAGTGGTCGCAGATACGCAGTATTTT	CAISEDVAGVVADTQYF
17	NA	TRBJ2-2	TRBV7-8	NA	TGTGCCAGCAGCGAGACTAGAAACCCCCTGAACACCGGGGAGCTGTTTTTT	CASSETRNPLNTGELFF
15	once	TRBJ1-1	TRBV5-1	TRBD1	TGCGCCAGCAGCTTGGCACAGGGGAAGCACACTGAAGCTTTCTTT	CASSLAQGKHTEAFF
13	NA	TRBJ2-7	TRBV2	TRBD1	TGTGCCAGCAGGCGACAGGGTAACTACGAGCAGTACTTC	CASRRQGNYEQYF
12	once	TRBJ2-1	TRBV5-4	NA	TGTGCCAGCAGATCTAAGCCCAATGAGCAGTTCTTC	CASRSKPNEQFF